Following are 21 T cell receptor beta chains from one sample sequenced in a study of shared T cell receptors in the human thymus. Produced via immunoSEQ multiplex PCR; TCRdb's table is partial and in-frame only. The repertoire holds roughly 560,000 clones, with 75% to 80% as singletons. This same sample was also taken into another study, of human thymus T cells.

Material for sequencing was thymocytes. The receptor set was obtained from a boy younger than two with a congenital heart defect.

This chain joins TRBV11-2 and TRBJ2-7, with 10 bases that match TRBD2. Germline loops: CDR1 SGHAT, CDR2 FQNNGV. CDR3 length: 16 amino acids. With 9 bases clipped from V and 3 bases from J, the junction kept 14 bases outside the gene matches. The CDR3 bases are TGTGCCAGTAGGGGTCCAGCGGGAGGGCATAGCTACGAGCAGTACTTC. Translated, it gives CASRGPAGGHSYEQYF.

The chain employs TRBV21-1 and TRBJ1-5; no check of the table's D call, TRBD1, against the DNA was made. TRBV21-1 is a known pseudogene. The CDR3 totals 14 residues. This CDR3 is CASSTRQPYQPQHF. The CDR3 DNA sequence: TGTGCCAGCAGCACCCGACAGCCTTATCAGCCCCAGCATTTT.

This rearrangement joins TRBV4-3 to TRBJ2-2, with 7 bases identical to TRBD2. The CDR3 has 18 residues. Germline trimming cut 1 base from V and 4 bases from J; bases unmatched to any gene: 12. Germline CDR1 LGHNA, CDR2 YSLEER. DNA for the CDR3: TGCGCCAGCAGCCAAGGGAGCTCGGGCGGGAGTTCCACCGGGGAGCTGTTTTTT. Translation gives CASSQGSSGGSSTGELFF.

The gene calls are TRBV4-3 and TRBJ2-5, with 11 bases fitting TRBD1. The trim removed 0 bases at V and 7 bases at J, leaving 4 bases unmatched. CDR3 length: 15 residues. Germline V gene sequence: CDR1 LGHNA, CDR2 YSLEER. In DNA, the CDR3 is TGCGCCAGCAGCCAAGATCGGACAGGGGGCGGGACCCAGTACTTC. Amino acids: CASSQDRTGGGTQYF.

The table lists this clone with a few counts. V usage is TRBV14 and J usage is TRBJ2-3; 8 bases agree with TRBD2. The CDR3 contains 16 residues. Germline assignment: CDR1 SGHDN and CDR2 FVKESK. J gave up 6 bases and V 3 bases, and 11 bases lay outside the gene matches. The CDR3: CASSHHGREVTDTQYF. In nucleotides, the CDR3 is TGTGCCAGCAGCCATCATGGGCGGGAGGTAACGGATACGCAGTATTTT.

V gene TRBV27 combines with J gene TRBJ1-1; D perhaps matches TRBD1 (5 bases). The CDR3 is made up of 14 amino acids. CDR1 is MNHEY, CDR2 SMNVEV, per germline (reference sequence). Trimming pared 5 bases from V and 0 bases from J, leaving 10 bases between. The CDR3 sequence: CASSLDSVNTEAFF. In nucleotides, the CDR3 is TGTGCCAGCAGTCTCGACAGTGTGAACACTGAAGCTTTCTTT.

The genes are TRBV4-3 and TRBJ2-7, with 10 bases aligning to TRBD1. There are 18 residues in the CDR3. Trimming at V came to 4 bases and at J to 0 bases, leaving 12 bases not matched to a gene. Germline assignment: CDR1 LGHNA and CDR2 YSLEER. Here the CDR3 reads CASSPQGQGLVGSYEQYF. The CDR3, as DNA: TGCGCCAGCAGCCCCCAGGGACAGGGGTTGGTCGGCTCCTACGAGCAGTACTTC.

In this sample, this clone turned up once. The CDR3 coding sequence is TGCAGCGTAGTAGCGGGACCGAACACCGGGGAGCTGTTTTTT. Its protein is CSVVAGPNTGELFF. The chain links TRBV29-1 to TRBJ2-2; 8 nucleotides agree with TRBD2. Germline lookup yields CDR1 SQVTM and CDR2 ANQGSEA. With V trimmed by 6 bases and J by 0 bases, 3 bases remained unmatched. The CDR3 is made up of 14 amino acids.

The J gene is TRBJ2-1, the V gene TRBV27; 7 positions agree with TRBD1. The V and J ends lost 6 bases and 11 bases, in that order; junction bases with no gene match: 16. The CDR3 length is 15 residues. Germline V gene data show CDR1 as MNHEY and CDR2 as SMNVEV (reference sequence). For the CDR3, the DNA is TGTGCCAGCAGGACTTCGGACAGGACATTTCCCCAGCAGTTCTTC. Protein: CASRTSDRTFPQQFF.

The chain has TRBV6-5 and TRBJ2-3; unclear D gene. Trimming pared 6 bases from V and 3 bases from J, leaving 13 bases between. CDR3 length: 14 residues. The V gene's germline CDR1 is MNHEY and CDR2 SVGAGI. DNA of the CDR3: TGTGCCAGCAGGCCCGGCCGAGGTACAGATACGCAGTATTTT. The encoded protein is CASRPGRGTDTQYF.

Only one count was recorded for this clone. The CDR3 DNA reads TGTGCCACCCGAGGGTGTGGGGCCAACGTCCTGACTTTC. Its translation is CATRGCGANVLTF. The rearrangement uses TRBV15 and TRBJ2-6; D perhaps matches TRBD2 (5 bases). V lost 8 bases, J lost 3 bases, and 8 bases lay in between. CDR1 LNHNV and CDR2 YYDKDF come from the germline V gene (reference sequence). CDR3 length equals 13 residues.

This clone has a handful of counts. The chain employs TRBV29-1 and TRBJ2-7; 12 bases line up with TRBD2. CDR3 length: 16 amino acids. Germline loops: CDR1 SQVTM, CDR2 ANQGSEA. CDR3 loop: CRHPPPLAGGRNEQYF. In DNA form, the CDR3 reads TGCAGGCACCCCCCCCCTCTAGCGGGAGGGCGTAACGAGCAGTACTTC.

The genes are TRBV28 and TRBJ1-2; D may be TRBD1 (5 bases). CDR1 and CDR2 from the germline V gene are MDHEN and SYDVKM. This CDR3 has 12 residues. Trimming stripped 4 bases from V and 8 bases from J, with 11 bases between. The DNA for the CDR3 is TGTGCCAGCAGTTCGCAGGGATGGGGCTACACCTTC. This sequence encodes CASSSQGWGYTF.

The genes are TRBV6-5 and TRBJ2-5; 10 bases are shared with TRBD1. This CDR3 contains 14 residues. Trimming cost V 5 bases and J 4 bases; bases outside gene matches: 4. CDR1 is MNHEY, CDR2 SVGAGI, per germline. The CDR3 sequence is CASSPGQGLETQYF. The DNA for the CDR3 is TGTGCCAGCAGTCCGGGACAGGGGCTAGAGACCCAGTACTTC.

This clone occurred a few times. CDR3 sequence (DNA): TGTGCCAGCAGCTTGTCAAATATGAAGGCGGTGAACACTGAAGCTTTCTTT. Its translation: CASSLSNMKAVNTEAFF. J is TRBJ1-1 and V is TRBV5-4; D unclear. CDR1 and CDR2 from the germline V gene are SGHNT and YYREEE (reference sequence). V shed 1 base and J shed 0 bases, with 16 bases lying between them. The CDR3 sequence is 17 residues long. Filled out from reference TRBV5-4 and TRBJ1-1, the complete variable domain reads ETGVTQSPTHLIKTRGQQVTLRCSSQSGHNTVSWYQQALGQGPQFIFQYYREEENGRGNFPPRFSGLQFPNYSSELNVNALELDDSALYLCASSLSNMKAVNTEAFFGQGTRLTVV.

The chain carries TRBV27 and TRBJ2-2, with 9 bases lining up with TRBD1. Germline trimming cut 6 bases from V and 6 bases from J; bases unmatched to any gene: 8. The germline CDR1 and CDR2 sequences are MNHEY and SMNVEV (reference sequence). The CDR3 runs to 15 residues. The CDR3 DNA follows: TGTGCCAGCAGCTCAACTCGACAGGGGGCCGGGGAGCTGTTTTTT. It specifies CASSSTRQGAGELFF.

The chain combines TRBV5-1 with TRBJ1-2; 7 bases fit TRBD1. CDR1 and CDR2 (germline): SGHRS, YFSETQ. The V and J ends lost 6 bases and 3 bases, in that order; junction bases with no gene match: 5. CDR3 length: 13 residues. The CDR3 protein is CASTPTGHYGYTF. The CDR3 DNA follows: TGCGCCAGCACCCCGACAGGGCACTATGGCTACACCTTC.

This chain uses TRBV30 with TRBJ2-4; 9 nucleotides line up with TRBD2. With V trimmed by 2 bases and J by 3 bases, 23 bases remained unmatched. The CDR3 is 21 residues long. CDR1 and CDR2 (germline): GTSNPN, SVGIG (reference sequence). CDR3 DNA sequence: TGTGCCTGGAGTCCACAGGGGTTAGCGGGAGAGTTTTTATGGGACAAAAACATTCAGTACTTC. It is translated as CAWSPQGLAGEFLWDKNIQYF.

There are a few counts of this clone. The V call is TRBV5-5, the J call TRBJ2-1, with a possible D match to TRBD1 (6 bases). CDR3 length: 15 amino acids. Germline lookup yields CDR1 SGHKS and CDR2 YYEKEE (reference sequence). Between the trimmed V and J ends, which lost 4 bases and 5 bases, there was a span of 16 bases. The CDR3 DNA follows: TGTGCCAGCAGCCTCAGGGGCCTCCTTCACAATGAGCAGTTCTTC. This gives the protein CASSLRGLLHNEQFF.

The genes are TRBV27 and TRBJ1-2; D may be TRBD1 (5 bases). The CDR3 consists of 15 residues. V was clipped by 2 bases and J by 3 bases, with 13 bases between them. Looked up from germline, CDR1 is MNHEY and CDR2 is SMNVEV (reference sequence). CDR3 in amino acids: CASSLDPGVDYGYTF. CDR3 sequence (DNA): TGTGCCAGCAGTTTAGACCCGGGGGTGGACTATGGCTACACCTTC.

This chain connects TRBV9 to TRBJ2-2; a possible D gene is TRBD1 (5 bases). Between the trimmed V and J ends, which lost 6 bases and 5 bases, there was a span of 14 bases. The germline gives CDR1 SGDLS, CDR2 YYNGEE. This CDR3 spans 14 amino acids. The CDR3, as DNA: TGTGCCAGCACCATAGACAGAAGTACCGGGGAGCTGTTTTTT. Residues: CASTIDRSTGELFF.